This is a list of T cell receptor beta chains from one sample in a study of blood T cell repertoires in COVID-19. Profiled with immunoSEQ multiplex PCR; TCRdb holds only in-frame clones, not every one. This table holds over 150,000 clones, roughly four fifths found once. Sequenced input: peripheral blood. These TCRs come from an elderly woman with COVID-19, enrolled during active disease. Both conserved end residues are trimmed from each CDR3.

V	J	CDR3
TRBV18	TRBJ2-3	ASSPSSGGTDTQY
TRBV27	TRBJ1-1	ASRMTGGDTEAF
TRBV2	TRBJ1-5	ASRQGAQPQH
TRBV5-4	TRBJ1-1	ASSPDSAGAEAF
TRBV6-5	TRBJ2-1	ASSYGGSGGEQF
TRBV6-1	TRBJ2-5	ASSELVAGVRETQY
TRBV28	TRBJ2-3	ATRTSGRGGTQY
TRBV5-1	TRBJ1-2	ASSLAAGATTNYGYT
TRBV3-1/TRBV3-2	TRBJ1-1	ASSQGANTEAF
TRBV19	TRBJ2-1	ASTAWTGGGDEQF
TRBV10-3	TRBJ1-2	AISRDRDYGYT
TRBV4-1	TRBJ1-4	ASSQARMRLNEKLF
TRBV7-2	TRBJ1-2	ASSRLAVNYGYT
TRBV21-1	TRBJ2-7	ASNSPAERYYEQY
TRBV6-5	TRBJ2-5	ASSTGDSETQY
TRBV6-2/TRBV6-3	TRBJ1-6	ASSYSTGQGVYSPLH
TRBV10-2	TRBJ1-1	ASSVTGMEAF
TRBV18	TRBJ1-2	ASSDNYGQAGYT
TRBV7-9	TRBJ1-2	ASSPPGGSGYGYT
TRBV7-9	TRBJ2-3	ASSTRDRVPQDTQY
TRBV5-1	TRBJ1-1	ASSLQGGVTEAF
TRBV18	TRBJ2-3	ASSPVADTQY
TRBV7-2	TRBJ2-1	ASSLAIRVGEQF
TRBV7-2	TRBJ1-2	ASSLRGGYGYT
TRBV3-1/TRBV3-2	TRBJ2-7	ASSQLPQTGGVVAGEQY
TRBV18	TRBJ2-7	ASSPMTGLDEQY
TRBV20-1	TRBJ2-5	SAFLQETQY
TRBV5-1	TRBJ2-7	ASSYRGAPYEQY
TRBV28	TRBJ2-1	ASSPGTSLDEQF
TRBV20-1	TRBJ2-5	SATGQID
TRBV9	TRBJ2-5	ASSVRGSQETQY
TRBV6-1	TRBJ2-5	ASSGGGSGRPQETQY
TRBV5-4	TRBJ2-1	ASSLLLGQGAYNEQF
TRBV7-9	TRBJ2-7	ASSASGGSSSYEQY
TRBV2	TRBJ2-1	ASSVDRGSDEQF
TRBV19	TRBJ1-1	ASSTRVLAGGTEAF
TRBV4-1	TRBJ2-7	ASSQGSGLATEQY
TRBV19	TRBJ2-7	ASSSTPGTVNPYEQY
TRBV19	TRBJ2-2	ASSATGAGELF
TRBV19	TRBJ1-5	ASSIGAGRQPQH
TRBV30	TRBJ2-3	AWSVGGFTDTQY
TRBV5-8	TRBJ2-1	ASSLGGQGITYNEQF
TRBV29-1	TRBJ1-2	SVDGGGYGYT
TRBV19	TRBJ2-1	ASWTSNEQF
TRBV28	TRBJ2-1	ASSFPNSYNEQF
TRBV18	TRBJ2-3	ASSPPGDLTDTQY
TRBV10-2	TRBJ2-7	ASRVTTAREQY
TRBV6-5	TRBJ1-5	ASSPDSNSNQPQH
TRBV5-1	TRBJ2-3	ASSPGLVTDTQY
TRBV7-9	TRBJ1-2	ASSLSRVYGYT